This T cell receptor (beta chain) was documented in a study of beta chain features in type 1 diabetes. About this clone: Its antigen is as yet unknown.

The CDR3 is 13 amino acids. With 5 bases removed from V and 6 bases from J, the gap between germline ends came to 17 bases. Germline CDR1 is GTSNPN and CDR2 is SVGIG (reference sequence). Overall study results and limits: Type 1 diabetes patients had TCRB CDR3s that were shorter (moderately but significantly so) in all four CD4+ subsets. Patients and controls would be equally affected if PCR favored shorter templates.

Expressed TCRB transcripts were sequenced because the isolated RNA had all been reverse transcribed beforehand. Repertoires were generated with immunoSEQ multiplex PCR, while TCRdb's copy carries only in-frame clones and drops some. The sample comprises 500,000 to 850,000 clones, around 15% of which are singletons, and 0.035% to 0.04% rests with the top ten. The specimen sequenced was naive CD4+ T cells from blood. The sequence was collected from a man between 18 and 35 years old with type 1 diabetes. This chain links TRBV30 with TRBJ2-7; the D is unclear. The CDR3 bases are TGTGCCTGGTCTCGGAGCAGCCTTACCGAGCAGTACTTC. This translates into CAWSRSSLTEQYF.